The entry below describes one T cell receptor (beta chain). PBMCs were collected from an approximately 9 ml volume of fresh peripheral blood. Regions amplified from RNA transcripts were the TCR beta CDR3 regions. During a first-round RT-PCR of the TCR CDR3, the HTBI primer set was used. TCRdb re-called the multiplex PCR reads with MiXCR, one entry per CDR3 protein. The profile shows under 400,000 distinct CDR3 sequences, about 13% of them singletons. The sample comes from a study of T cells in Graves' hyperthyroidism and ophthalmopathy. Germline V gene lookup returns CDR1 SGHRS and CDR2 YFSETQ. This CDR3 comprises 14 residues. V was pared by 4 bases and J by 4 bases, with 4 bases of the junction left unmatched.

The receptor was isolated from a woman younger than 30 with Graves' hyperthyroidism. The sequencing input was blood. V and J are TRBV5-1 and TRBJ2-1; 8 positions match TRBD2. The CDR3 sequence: CASSVASGYNEQFF. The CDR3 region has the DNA TGCGCCAGCAGCGTGGCTAGCGGGTACAATGAGCAGTTCTTC.